This entry features one TCR beta chain sequence. This clone was observed a single time. Its antigen has not been determined. No much larger clonotype is one base removed from it; base qualities were not supplied. This sample was included in a study of T cell clonotyping in hematopoietic cell transplantation (dated by TCRdb to the early 2020s). Regarding the complete study: Pretransplant samples from recipients were collected after cytoreduction. Patient recruitment ran from late 2015 to early 2017, and follow-up continued until late 2020 or death. The study collected 130 to 150 blood samples from 35 to 45 consecutive transplant recipients and their related donors. What the study reported, not specific to this receptor: Recipient repertoires showed only a small fraction of overlap with donor repertoires, and over 95% appeared de novo at the given depth. Sample size was limited, and cells were not sorted, so CD4 and CD8 repertoire contributions could not be separated. Recipient TCR diversity fell after transplant, with pathologically expanded clonotypes rising progressively from day 30 to day 180. Donor and pretransplant recipient Inverse Simpson Index values predicted broader posttransplant TCR repertoire diversity.

Reading the label with the study, this specimen's time point is: recipient sample about 28 days before transplant, after cytoreduction. Blood samples were obtained from recipients approximately 28 days before transplant and at days 30, 100 and 180 after transplant. Using Nuclei Lysis Solution, genomic DNA was extracted from unfractionated peripheral blood mononuclear cells that were either fresh or cryopreserved. The immunoSEQ assay, a bias-controlled multiplex PCR using V- and J-specific primers, was used to amplify TCR beta CDR3 regions from genomic DNA. A proprietary barcode and Illumina adapter sequences were added to the CDR3 amplicons in a second PCR step. CDR3 libraries were sequenced on an Illumina MiSeq instrument. Processing in the source paper ran as follows. Export and quality control were performed with immunoSEQ Analyzer 3.0, and downstream analyses were performed with R Bioconductor and Immunarch. Repertoire metrics were calculated using only productive rearrangements within the normalized downsampled data set. In the normalized cohort, a clonotype counted as pathologically expanded if the clonotype was larger than 5 templates. The Inverse Simpson Index was used to measure repertoire diversity. The non-normalized data set was used for CMV-specificity analyses so that all clonotypes could be captured. Entries here come from immuneACCESS through TCRdb and include only in-frame sequences with V and J called. Some clones fail to appear in such tables; in the studies checked, an unresolved V gene covers under half of the shortfall, and the cause of the remainder is unknown. V and J calls and clone size come straight from that table; D and trimming were deduced from the DNA. The sample contains roughly 48,000 clones, roughly four fifths of them found a single time. The ten largest make up approximately 5.7% of the sample.

Based on the germline V gene, the CDR1 and CDR2 sequences are SGHRS and YFSETQ. Including the terminal cysteine and phenylalanine, the CDR3 comprises 16 residues. Just CDR3 DNA is preserved here, 48 bases in frame from base 1. Germline trimming amounts to 2 bases on V and 5 bases on J, with 9 as the count of junction bases outside the gene matches. The sample consisted of peripheral blood mononuclear cells, taken before stem cell transplant. Recombination linked TRBV5-1 to TRBJ1-4; 7 bases in between match TRBD1. This clonotype originated in a man aged 55-75 years with myelodysplastic syndrome. Some clones in this sample may be carry-over from other donors' samples. The nucleotide sequence is TGCGCCAGCAGCTTACAAGGGACAGCCCTAAATGAAAAACTGTTTTTT. This codes for CASSLQGTALNEKLFF.